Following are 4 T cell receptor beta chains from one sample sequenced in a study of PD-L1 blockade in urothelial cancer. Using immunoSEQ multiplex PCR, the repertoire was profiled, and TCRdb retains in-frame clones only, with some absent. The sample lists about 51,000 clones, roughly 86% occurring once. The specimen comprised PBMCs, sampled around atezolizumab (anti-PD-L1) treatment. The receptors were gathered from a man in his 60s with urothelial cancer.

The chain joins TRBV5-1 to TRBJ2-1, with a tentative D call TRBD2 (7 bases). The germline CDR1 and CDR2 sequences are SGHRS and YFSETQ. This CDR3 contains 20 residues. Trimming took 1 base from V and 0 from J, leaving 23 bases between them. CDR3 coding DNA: TGCGCCAGCAGCTTGTGGGCCGCGGGGGCACAAACTGGCTCCTACAATGAGCAGTTCTTC. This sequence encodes CASSLWAAGAQTGSYNEQFF.

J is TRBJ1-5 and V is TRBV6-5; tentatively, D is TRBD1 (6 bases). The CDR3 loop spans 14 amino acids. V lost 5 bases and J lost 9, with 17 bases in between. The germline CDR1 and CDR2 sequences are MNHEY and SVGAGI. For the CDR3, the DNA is TGTGCCAGCAGTACAATCTCAGGGGACCGGCCCCAGCATTTT. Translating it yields CASSTISGDRPQHF.

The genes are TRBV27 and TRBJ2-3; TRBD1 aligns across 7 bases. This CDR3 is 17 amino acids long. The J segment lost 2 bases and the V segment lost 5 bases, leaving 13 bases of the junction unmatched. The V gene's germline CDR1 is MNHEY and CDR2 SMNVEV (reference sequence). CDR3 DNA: TGTGCCAGCAGTCTGACAGGGCCTCCTTTTCTCACAGATACGCAGTATTTT. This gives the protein CASSLTGPPFLTDTQYF.

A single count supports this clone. The CDR3 sequence: CASSQWTSGGDEQFF. For the CDR3, the DNA is TGTGCCAGCAGCCAATGGACTAGCGGAGGGGATGAGCAGTTCTTC. The chain employs TRBV11-3 and TRBJ2-1; 10 bases map to TRBD2. Per germline, CDR1 SGHNT and CDR2 YENEEA. J lost 8 bases, V lost 5 bases, and 9 bases had no gene match. This CDR3 is 15 amino acids long.